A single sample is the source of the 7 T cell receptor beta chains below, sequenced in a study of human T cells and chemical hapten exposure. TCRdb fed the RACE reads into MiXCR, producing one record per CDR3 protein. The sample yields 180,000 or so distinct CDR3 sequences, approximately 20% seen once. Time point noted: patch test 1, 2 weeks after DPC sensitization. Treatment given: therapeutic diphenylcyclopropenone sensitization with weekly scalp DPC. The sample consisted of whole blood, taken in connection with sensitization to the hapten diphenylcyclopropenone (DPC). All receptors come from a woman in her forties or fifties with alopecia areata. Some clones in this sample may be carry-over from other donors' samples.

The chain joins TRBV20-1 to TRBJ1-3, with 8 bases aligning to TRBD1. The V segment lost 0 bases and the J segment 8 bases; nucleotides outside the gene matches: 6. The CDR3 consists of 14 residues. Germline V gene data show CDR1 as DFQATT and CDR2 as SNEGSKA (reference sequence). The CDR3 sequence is CSAREDRAYHTIYF. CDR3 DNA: TGCAGTGCTAGAGAGGACAGGGCCTACCACACCATATATTTT.

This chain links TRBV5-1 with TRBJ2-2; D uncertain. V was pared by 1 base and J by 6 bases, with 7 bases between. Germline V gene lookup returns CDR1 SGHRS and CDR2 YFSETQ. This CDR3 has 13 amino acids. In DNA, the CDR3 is TGCGCCAGCAGCTTGACTCAAGCCGGGGAGCTGTTTTTT. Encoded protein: CASSLTQAGELFF.

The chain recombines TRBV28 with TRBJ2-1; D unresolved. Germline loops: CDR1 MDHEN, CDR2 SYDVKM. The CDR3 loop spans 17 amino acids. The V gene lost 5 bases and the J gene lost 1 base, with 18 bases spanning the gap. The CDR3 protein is CASSPLQLVRSYNEQFF. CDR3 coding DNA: TGTGCCAGCAGTCCTTTACAATTAGTAAGGTCCTACAATGAGCAGTTCTTC.

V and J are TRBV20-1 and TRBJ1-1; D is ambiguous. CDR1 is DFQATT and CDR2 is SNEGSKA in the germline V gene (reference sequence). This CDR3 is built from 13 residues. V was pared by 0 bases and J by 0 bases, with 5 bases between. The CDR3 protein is CSARDSLNTEAFF. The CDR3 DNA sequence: TGCAGTGCTAGAGACAGCCTGAACACTGAAGCTTTCTTT.

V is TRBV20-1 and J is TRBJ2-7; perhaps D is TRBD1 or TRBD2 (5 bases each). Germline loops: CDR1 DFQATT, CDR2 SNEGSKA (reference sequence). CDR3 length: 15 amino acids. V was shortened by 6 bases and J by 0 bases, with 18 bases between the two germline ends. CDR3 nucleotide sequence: TGCAGTGCGACCCGGGGCGGGCAAATCTCCTACGAGCAGTACTTC. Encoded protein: CSATRGGQISYEQYF.

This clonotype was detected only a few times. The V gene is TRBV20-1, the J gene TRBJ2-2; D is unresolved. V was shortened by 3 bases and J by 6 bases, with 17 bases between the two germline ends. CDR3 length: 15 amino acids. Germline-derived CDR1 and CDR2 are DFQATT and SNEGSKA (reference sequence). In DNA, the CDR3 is TGCAGTGCTAGTCCTAGGGCTAGTGGTTCCGGGGAGCTGTTTTTT. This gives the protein CSASPRASGSGELFF.

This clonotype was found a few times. CDR3 DNA sequence: TGCGCCAGCAGCCAAGATCGAGCGTACAGCACAGATACGCAGTATTTT. This translates into CASSQDRAYSTDTQYF. This chain connects TRBV4-1 to TRBJ2-3, with D uncertain. V was cut by 0 bases and J by 0 bases, with 10 bases left in between. The CDR3 is made up of 16 amino acids. Germline CDR1 MGHRA, CDR2 YSYEKL.